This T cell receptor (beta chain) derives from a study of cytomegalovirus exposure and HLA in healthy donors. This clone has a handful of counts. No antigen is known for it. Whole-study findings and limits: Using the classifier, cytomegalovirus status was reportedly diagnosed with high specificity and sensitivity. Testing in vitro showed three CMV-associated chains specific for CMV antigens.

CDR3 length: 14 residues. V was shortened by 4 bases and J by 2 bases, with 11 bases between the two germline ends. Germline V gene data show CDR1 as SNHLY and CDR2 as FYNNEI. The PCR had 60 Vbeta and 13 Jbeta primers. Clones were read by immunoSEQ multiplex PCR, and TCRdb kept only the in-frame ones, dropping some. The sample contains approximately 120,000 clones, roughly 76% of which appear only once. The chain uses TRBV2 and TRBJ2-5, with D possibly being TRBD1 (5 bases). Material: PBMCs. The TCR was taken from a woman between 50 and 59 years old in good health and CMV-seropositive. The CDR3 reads CASSVGRVQETQYF. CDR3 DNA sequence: TGTGCCAGCAGTGTAGGCAGGGTTCAAGAGACCCAGTACTTC.